The subject of this entry is one TCR beta chain. Measured with immunoSEQ multiplex PCR; TCRdb has only the in-frame clones, and not every one. The sample records 24,000 or so clones, 70% to 90% being singletons. Losses at the gene ends were 1 base for V and 10 bases for J; bases not matched to a gene: 6. There are 14 residues in the CDR3. Per germline, CDR1 SGHVS and CDR2 FQNEAQ. The data were obtained in a study of T cells in narcolepsy. Material for sequencing was CD45RA- memory CD4+ T cells from PBMCs. The rearrangement uses TRBV7-8 and TRBJ2-1, with TRBD2 matching 8 bases. The sequence derives from a human donor with narcolepsy. The CDR3 here is CASSLDGRAGEQFF. In nucleotides, the CDR3 is TGTGCCAGCAGCTTAGACGGGAGGGCGGGGGAGCAGTTCTTC.